These 20 T cell receptor beta chains came from one sample sequenced in a study of regulatory T cells in long-lasting Graves disease. Combining iRepertoire HTBI primers with Arm-PCR of CDR3 regions, the authors built TCR beta libraries. One entry per CDR3 protein, called by TCRdb with MiXCR from the multiplex PCR reads. This sample has 400,000 to 600,000 distinct CDR3 sequences, with around a fifth found just once. Time point of the sample: persistent/refractory GD, antithyroid drugs over 5 years with positive TRAb. Isolated PBMC RNA provided the starting material for the TCR library. The material sequenced was peripheral blood mononuclear cells (PBMCs), taken when the disease was refractory, from a patient treated with antithyroid drugs. These receptors all stem from a female donor with Graves disease.

This clonotype was counted ten times or more. The V gene is TRBV6-9, the J gene TRBJ2-7; D not certain. Trimming cost V 1 base and J 1 base, with 11 bases left between them. Germline V gene sequence: CDR1 MNHGY, CDR2 SVAAGI. The CDR3 is 15 residues long. The CDR3 spells CASSYYPIGSYEQYF. CDR3 coding DNA: TGTGCCAGCAGTTATTATCCTATCGGGTCCTACGAGCAGTACTTC.

This clonotype came up a few times. The chain joins TRBV13 to TRBJ2-3; 10 bases line up with TRBD2. This CDR3 region has 16 residues. With V trimmed by 4 bases and J by 0 bases, 4 bases remained unmatched. Looked up from germline, CDR1 is PRHDT and CDR2 is FYEKMQ (reference sequence). CDR3 protein: CASSSGTSVSTDTQYF. CDR3 DNA sequence: TGTGCCAGCAGCTCCGGGACTAGCGTTAGCACAGATACGCAGTATTTT.

This clonotype was observed at least ten times. The chain joins TRBV4-3 to TRBJ1-4, with a weak D call TRBD1 (5 bases). Germline CDR1 LGHNA, CDR2 YSLEER. CDR3 length: 15 amino acids. V was clipped by 1 base and J by 4 bases, with 10 bases between them. The CDR3 is CASSQGQGHNEKLFF. The CDR3 DNA follows: TGCGCCAGCAGCCAAGGCCAGGGCCATAATGAAAAACTGTTTTTT.

This clonotype was counted at least ten times. The gene calls are TRBV28 and TRBJ1-4; D is perhaps TRBD1 (5 bases). The CDR3 totals 14 residues. Germline V gene sequence: CDR1 MDHEN, CDR2 SYDVKM. With 10 bases removed from V and 2 bases from J, the gap between germline ends came to 14 bases. Here the CDR3 reads CATGSGGTNEKLFF. CDR3 sequence (DNA): TGTGCCACCGGGTCCGGGGGGACTAATGAAAAACTGTTTTTT.

This clonotype appeared many times. This sequence joins TRBV19 and TRBJ1-6; D is possibly TRBD1 (5 bases). The germline gives CDR1 LNHDA, CDR2 SQIVND (reference sequence). The CDR3 length is 13 residues. V lost 5 bases and J lost 8, with 10 bases in between. The CDR3 protein is CASSGARDSPLHF. For the CDR3, the DNA is TGTGCCAGTAGTGGGGCGCGGGATTCACCCCTCCACTTT. Together with reference TRBV19 and TRBJ1-6, the CDR3 gives the full variable domain: DGGITQSPKYLFRKEGQNVTLSCEQNLNHDAMYWYRQDPGQGLRLIYYSQIVNDFQKGDIAEGYSVSREKKESFPLTVTSAQKNPTAFYLCASSGARDSPLHFGNGTRLTVT.

This clonotype was counted at least ten times. V and J are TRBV28 and TRBJ2-7; D not certain. This CDR3 spans 14 amino acids. Germline lookup yields CDR1 MDHEN and CDR2 SYDVKM. V dropped 6 bases and J dropped 5 bases, with 17 bases sitting between them. CDR3 coding DNA: TGTGCCAGCAGCCCCCCCCCCCCAGATGACGAGCAGTACTTC. It yields the protein CASSPPPPDDEQYF.

This chain joins TRBV12-3 or TRBV12-4 and TRBJ1-1; TRBD1 is a possible D gene (6 bases). CDR3 length: 15 residues. V was pared by 5 bases and J by 3 bases, with 16 bases between. Here the CDR3 DNA reads TGTGCCAGCAGTCCAGGACGGGGGGCGCACACTGAAGCTTTCTTT. Protein product: CASSPGRGAHTEAFF.

V and J are TRBV2 and TRBJ2-2; 15 bases line up with TRBD2. Per the germline V gene, CDR1 is SNHLY and CDR2 is FYNNEI. V lost 6 bases and J lost 6; bases outside the gene matches: 5. The CDR3 has 16 amino acids. The CDR3 sequence: CASRWTSGGAAGELFF. The CDR3, as DNA: TGTGCCAGCAGATGGACTAGCGGGGGGGCCGCCGGGGAGCTGTTTTTT.

The genes are TRBV28 and TRBJ2-7; the D is unclear. Trimming stripped 8 bases from V and 1 base from J, with 12 bases between. This CDR3 is built from 13 residues. Per germline, CDR1 MDHEN and CDR2 SYDVKM. The DNA of the CDR3 is TGTGCCAGCCAAGGGTACCCATCCTACGAGCAGTACTTC. This gives the protein CASQGYPSYEQYF. The full variable domain, its missing parts supplied by reference TRBV28 and TRBJ2-7, is DVKVTQSSRYLVKRTGEKVFLECVQDMDHENMFWYRQDPGLGLRLIYFSYDVKMKEKGDIPEGYSVSREKKERFSLILESASTNQTSMYLCASQGYPSYEQYFGPGTRLTVT.

The chain is built from TRBV7-2 and TRBJ1-1; D is uncertain. Germline-derived CDR1 and CDR2 are SGHTA and FQGNSA. The CDR3 contains 14 residues. The V end lost 2 bases, the J end lost 0 bases, and 7 bases lay between the germline ends. The CDR3 here is CASSLSMMNTEAFF. The CDR3 DNA reads TGTGCCAGCAGCTTAAGCATGATGAACACTGAAGCTTTCTTT.

This clonotype was counted between two and nine times. V usage is TRBV7-9 and J usage is TRBJ2-7; D is ambiguous. This CDR3 contains 13 residues. Germline V gives CDR1 SEHNR, CDR2 FQNEAQ (reference sequence). The germline V and J ends were trimmed by 4 bases and 3 bases, with 10 bases remaining between them. The CDR3 region is CASSSFQDYEQYF. The CDR3 nucleotides read TGTGCCAGCAGCTCCTTTCAGGACTACGAGCAGTACTTC.

This clonotype was picked up many times. The CDR3 region is CASSYPNTGELFF. As DNA, the CDR3 is TGTGCCAGCAGTTACCCGAACACCGGGGAGCTGTTTTTT. The V gene is TRBV28, the J gene TRBJ2-2, with D unresolved. The germline V gene has CDR1 MDHEN and CDR2 SYDVKM. The ends were cut back, 4 bases at V and 0 bases at J, with 3 bases in the middle. CDR3 length: 13 amino acids. Full variable domain (rest looked up from reference TRBV28 and TRBJ2-2): DVKVTQSSRYLVKRTGEKVFLECVQDMDHENMFWYRQDPGLGLRLIYFSYDVKMKEKGDIPEGYSVSREKKERFSLILESASTNQTSMYLCASSYPNTGELFFGEGSRLTVL.

This clonotype was found many times. The V and J genes are TRBV12-3 or TRBV12-4 and TRBJ1-4, with 8 positions matching TRBD1. V was clipped by 6 bases and J by 10 bases; unmatched bases: 4. This CDR3 is built from 12 residues. This chain's CDR3 is CASSADRVKLFF. Written as DNA, the CDR3 is TGTGCCAGCAGCGCGGACAGGGTAAAACTGTTTTTT.

This clonotype was counted ten times or more. J is TRBJ1-2 and V is TRBV7-3; D is ambiguous. The CDR3 covers 15 residues. Germline V CDR1 and CDR2: SGHTA, FQGTGA. V was pared by 1 base and J by 2 bases, with 11 bases between. The CDR3 DNA reads TGTGCCAGCAGCTTAAACCCGACGGAAAACTATGGCTACACCTTC. Its protein product is CASSLNPTENYGYTF.

This clonotype was detected a few times. The chain couples TRBV30 to TRBJ1-2; 7 bases agree with TRBD1. This CDR3 contains 14 residues. The trim removed 2 bases at V and 8 bases at J, leaving 11 bases unmatched. Germline CDR1 GTSNPN, CDR2 SVGIG (reference sequence). Here the CDR3 DNA reads TGTGCCTGGAGTCCCTTGGACAGGTCTGCCGGCTACACCTTC. Its translation is CAWSPLDRSAGYTF.

The V call is TRBV5-1, the J call TRBJ2-3; 7 bases match TRBD2. V lost 2 bases, J lost 1 base, and 1 base stayed unmatched. Germline-derived CDR1 and CDR2 are SGHRS and YFSETQ. The CDR3 totals 14 residues. The DNA for the CDR3 is TGCGCCAGCAGCTTTCTAGCGGGCACAGATACGCAGTATTTT. Translated: CASSFLAGTDTQYF. The whole variable domain, remainder taken from reference TRBV5-1 and TRBJ2-3, is KAGVTQTPRYLIKTRGQQVTLSCSPISGHRSVSWYQQTPGQGLQFLFEYFSETQRNKGNFPGRFSGRQFSNSRSEMNVSTLELGDSALYLCASSFLAGTDTQYFGPGTRLTVL.

The chain has TRBV7-9 and TRBJ1-4; D remains unclear. The germline V gene encodes CDR1 SEHNR and CDR2 FQNEAQ (reference sequence). The CDR3 extends over 16 amino acids. Trimming removed 3 bases from V and 5 bases from J, with 16 bases in between. Here the CDR3 reads CASSLSAAEQNEKLFF. CDR3 sequence (DNA): TGTGCCAGCAGCTTGAGCGCGGCGGAACAAAATGAAAAACTGTTTTTT.

This rearrangement joins TRBV15 to TRBJ2-7; D gene ambiguous. The germline V gene has CDR1 LNHNV and CDR2 YYDKDF (reference sequence). V lost 1 base, J lost 0 bases, and 10 bases lay in between. This CDR3 spans 15 amino acids. The CDR3 region has the DNA TGTGCCACCAGCAGAGGTGTCGGCAGCTCCTACGAGCAGTACTTC. Residues: CATSRGVGSSYEQYF.

The chain is built from TRBV27 and TRBJ2-7, with 10 bases aligning to TRBD2. The germline V gene has CDR1 MNHEY and CDR2 SMNVEV (reference sequence). The CDR3 consists of 14 residues. V shed 6 bases, J shed 7 bases, and the junction held 9 bases outside the gene matches. DNA for the CDR3: TGTGCCAGCAGCCGTAGCGGGAGGCCAGCGGAGCAGTACTTC. Amino acid sequence: CASSRSGRPAEQYF.

This clonotype was picked up a small number of times. The rearrangement uses TRBV29-1 and TRBJ2-7; unclear D gene. V dropped 0 bases and J dropped 3 bases, with 3 bases sitting between them. Germline V lookup: CDR1 SQVTM, CDR2 ANQGSEA. The CDR3 contains 11 residues. The CDR3 region has the DNA TGCAGCGTTGAAGATTACTACGAGCAGTACTTC. This gives the protein CSVEDYYEQYF.